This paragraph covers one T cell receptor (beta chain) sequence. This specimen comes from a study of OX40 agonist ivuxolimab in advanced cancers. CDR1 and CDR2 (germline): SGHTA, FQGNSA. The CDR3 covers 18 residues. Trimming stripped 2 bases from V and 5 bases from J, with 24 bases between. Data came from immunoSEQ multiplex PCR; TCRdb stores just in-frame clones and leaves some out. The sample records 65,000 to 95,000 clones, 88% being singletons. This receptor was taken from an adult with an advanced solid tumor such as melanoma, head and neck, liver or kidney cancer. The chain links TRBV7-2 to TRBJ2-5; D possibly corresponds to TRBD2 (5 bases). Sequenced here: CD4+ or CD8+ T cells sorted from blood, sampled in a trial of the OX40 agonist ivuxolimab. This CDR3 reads CASSLIRGGQPRGETQYF. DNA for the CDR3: TGTGCCAGCAGCTTAATCCGGGGTGGGCAGCCCCGTGGGGAGACCCAGTACTTC.